A single sample is the source of the 4 T cell receptor beta chains below, sequenced in a study of brain T cells in children with intractable seizures. Only in-frame clones appear in the TCRdb table, and some are missing; sequencing was by immunoSEQ multiplex PCR. The repertoire includes roughly 80,000 clones, under 95% of them detected once, and around 24% sits in the top ten. The sequencing used peripheral blood, collected at surgery. Receptor source: a girl aged 2 to 10 with Rasmussen encephalitis and intractable seizures.

V gene TRBV6-4 combines with J gene TRBJ1-2; D may be TRBD1 (6 bases). Germline assignment: CDR1 MRHNA and CDR2 SNTAGT. V was clipped by 6 bases and J by 4 bases, with 18 bases between them. This CDR3 is 15 amino acids long. The DNA for the CDR3 is TGTGCCAGCAGAAGAACGGGGGCACAAAGCTATGGCTACACCTTC. This codes for CASRRTGAQSYGYTF.

This chain connects TRBV28 to TRBJ1-2; 9 bases map to TRBD1. This CDR3 has 14 amino acids. The V gene end was trimmed by 7 bases and the J gene end by 8 bases; junction bases not matched to a gene: 11. Germline V gene data show CDR1 as MDHEN and CDR2 as SYDVKM. DNA for the CDR3: TGTGCCAGCAAGCCCTCCGGGACAGGGATGGGCTACACCTTC. Its translation is CASKPSGTGMGYTF.

The chain recombines TRBV11-2 with TRBJ1-6; no clear D gene. CDR1 and CDR2 from the germline V gene are SGHAT and FQNNGV. The length of the CDR3 is 15 residues. V lost 3 bases to trimming and J lost 7 bases, with 13 bases between them. The CDR3: CASSLRSIYNSPLHF. The CDR3 DNA reads TGTGCCAGCAGCTTGAGATCGATATACAATTCACCCCTCCACTTT. Filled out from reference TRBV11-2 and TRBJ1-6, the complete variable domain reads EAGVAQSPRYKIIEKRQSVAFWCNPISGHATLYWYQQILGQGPKLLIQFQNNGVVDDSQLPKDRFSAERLKGVDSTLKIQPAKLEDSAVYLCASSLRSIYNSPLHFGNGTRLTVT.

The table lists this clone with a count of one. The V gene is TRBV6-5, the J gene TRBJ1-1, with 9 bases matching TRBD1. This CDR3 has 14 residues. The V gene end was trimmed by 2 bases and the J gene end by 7 bases; junction bases not matched to a gene: 5. Germline CDR1 MNHEY, CDR2 SVGAGI. The CDR3, as DNA: TGTGCCAGCAGTTACGGGACAGGGTCACATGAAGCTTTCTTT. It yields the protein CASSYGTGSHEAFF.